Below are 23 T cell receptor beta chains sequenced from a single sample in a study of response to subunit inactivated influenza vaccine. MiXCR, applied by TCRdb to the RT-PCR reads, yields one record per CDR3 protein. The sample has almost 600,000 distinct CDR3 sequences, 14% seen once; the top ten hold 11%. The sample was PBMCs from blood, taken 11 to 12 days after vaccination. The receptors were gathered from a man aged 45-60 years who received an inactivated influenza vaccine.

This clonotype was seen more than once but under ten times. The gene calls are TRBV20-1 and TRBJ2-7, with D tentatively TRBD1 (6 bases). CDR1 DFQATT and CDR2 SNEGSKA come from the germline V gene (reference sequence). CDR3 length: 11 residues. V was cut by 4 bases and J by 7 bases, with 11 bases left in between. CDR3 bases: TGCAGTGCTATACAGGGACAAGAGCAGTACTTC. Its translation is CSAIQGQEQYF.

A few counts support this clonotype. This chain joins TRBV18 and TRBJ2-3; D remains ambiguous. The V end was cut by 1 base, the J end by 0 bases, with 11 bases between. Germline V CDR1 and CDR2: KGHSH, LQKENI. This CDR3 has 16 amino acids. Here the CDR3 reads CASSPLGGPSTDTQYF. CDR3 in DNA: TGTGCCAGCTCACCACTAGGTGGGCCGAGCACAGATACGCAGTATTTT.

Only a few counts were recorded for this clonotype. The chain employs TRBV4-2 and TRBJ2-5; TRBD2 aligns across 11 bases. The germline CDR1 and CDR2 sequences are LGHNA and YNFKEQ. V lost 1 base and J lost 3; bases outside the gene matches: 10. The CDR3 has 18 residues. The CDR3 sequence: CASSQGARLAGTKETQYF. In DNA, the CDR3 is TGTGCCAGCAGCCAAGGGGCCCGACTAGCGGGGACCAAAGAGACCCAGTACTTC.

This clonotype came up a few times. The V and J genes are TRBV18 and TRBJ2-3; 10 nucleotides align to TRBD1. From germline, CDR1 is KGHSH and CDR2 LQKENI. The junction had 9 bases not matched to a gene; V was cut back by 3 bases and J by 6 bases. This CDR3 spans 16 amino acids. The CDR3 sequence: CASSPPGTGDTDTQYF. The CDR3 nucleotides are TGTGCCAGCTCACCTCCCGGGACAGGGGACACCGATACGCAGTATTTT.

This clonotype appeared a few times. The genes are TRBV12-3 or TRBV12-4 and TRBJ1-2; D is perhaps TRBD1 (6 bases). The V gene lost 2 bases and the J gene lost 3 bases, with 13 bases spanning the gap. The CDR3 sequence is 15 residues long. CDR3 nucleotide sequence: TGTGCCAGCAGTTTAAAGGGGGGCGCGGACTATGGCTACACCTTC. It yields the protein CASSLKGGADYGYTF.

This chain uses TRBV19 with TRBJ2-1; the match to TRBD2 covers 9 bases. V was pared by 8 bases and J by 4 bases, with 6 bases of the junction left unmatched. CDR3 size: 14 residues. Germline V CDR1 and CDR2: LNHDA, SQIVND (reference sequence). The CDR3: CASGRTSAYNEQFF. CDR3 in DNA: TGTGCCAGTGGTAGGACTAGCGCGTACAATGAGCAGTTCTTC.

This clonotype was seen only a few times. The chain employs TRBV5-1 and TRBJ2-1, with D perhaps TRBD1 or TRBD2 (5 bases each). V was clipped by 1 base and J by 7 bases, with 18 bases between them. Germline loops: CDR1 SGHRS, CDR2 YFSETQ. CDR3 size: 16 residues. The CDR3, as DNA: TGCGCCAGCAGCTTGTGGGGGTCGGCAGGAATTAATGAGCAGTTCTTC. Its protein product is CASSLWGSAGINEQFF.

This clonotype has only a few counts. The genes are TRBV11-2 and TRBJ2-2, with 8 bases identical to TRBD2. CDR1 and CDR2 from the germline V gene are SGHAT and FQNNGV. The CDR3 is 19 residues long. Trimming at V came to 3 bases and at J to 4 bases, leaving 16 bases not matched to a gene. The CDR3 nucleotides are TGTGCCAGCAGCTTTGTTGCTAGTAATCGGGAGGGTGGCACCGGGGAGCTGTTTTTT. Amino acids: CASSFVASNREGGTGELFF.

This clonotype has at least ten counts. V usage is TRBV7-2 and J usage is TRBJ2-5; no clear D gene. The CDR3 runs 14 residues. V shed 5 bases and J shed 4 bases, with 14 bases lying between them. The germline V gene encodes CDR1 SGHTA and CDR2 FQGNSA. CDR3 bases: TGTGCCAGCAGCACGCGACCAAATTCAGAGACCCAGTACTTC. Translated, it gives CASSTRPNSETQYF.

This clonotype came up a few times. This chain links TRBV10-1 with TRBJ2-7; D uncertain. V lost 9 bases to trimming and J lost 2 bases, with 14 bases between them. Germline V gene sequence: CDR1 WNHNN, CDR2 SYGVQD (reference sequence). The CDR3 runs to 13 residues. The CDR3 is CARTTMITYEQYF. DNA for the CDR3: TGCGCCAGGACGACAATGATAACCTACGAGCAGTACTTC.

The chain combines TRBV28 with TRBJ2-7; 7 nucleotides agree with TRBD1. CDR3 length: 13 residues. CDR1 and CDR2 (germline): MDHEN, SYDVKM. V gave up 7 bases and J gave up 2 bases; unmatched junction bases: 5. CDR3 coding DNA: TGTGCCAGCACTTCCGGGACAGCCTACGAGCAGTACTTC. It codes for CASTSGTAYEQYF.

This clonotype was recorded at least ten times. The chain couples TRBV12-3 or TRBV12-4 to TRBJ2-7; D unclear. This CDR3 is 11 amino acids long. V lost 2 bases and J lost 4, with 3 bases in between. The CDR3 region has the DNA TGTGCCAGCAGTTTACAATACGAGCAGTACTTC. Its protein is CASSLQYEQYF.

The chain uses TRBV9 and TRBJ1-3, with D possibly being TRBD1 (6 bases). V gave up 3 bases and J gave up 0 bases, with 7 bases separating them. The CDR3 has 14 residues. CDR1 is SGDLS, CDR2 YYNGEE, per germline. The CDR3 region has the DNA TGTGCCAGCAGCGCGGACAGCTCTGGAAACACCATATATTTT. This sequence encodes CASSADSSGNTIYF. Drawing the rest from reference TRBV9 and TRBJ1-3, the complete variable domain is DSGVTQTPKHLITATGQRVTLRCSPRSGDLSVYWYQQSLDQGLQFLIQYYNGEERAKGNILERFSAQQFPDLHSELNLSSLELGDSALYFCASSADSSGNTIYFGEGSWLTVV.

The chain uses TRBV20-1 and TRBJ2-6, with 12 bases matching TRBD2. V trimming: 6 bases; J trimming: 1 base; junction bases outside the gene matches: 7. From germline, CDR1 is DFQATT and CDR2 SNEGSKA (reference sequence). This CDR3 is built from 17 residues. CDR3 region: CSATEGLAGSGANVLTF. CDR3 bases: TGCAGTGCAACAGAGGGACTAGCGGGTTCTGGGGCCAACGTCCTGACTTTC.

The chain recombines TRBV11-2 with TRBJ2-3; D is unresolved. Trimming removed 5 bases from V and 2 bases from J, with 8 bases in between. Germline CDR1 reads SGHAT; CDR2 reads FQNNGV. The CDR3 spans 13 residues. CDR3 DNA: TGTGCCAGCAGCGCGACTCACACAGATACGCAGTATTTT. It codes for CASSATHTDTQYF.

This clonotype has a handful of counts. This rearrangement joins TRBV5-1 to TRBJ2-7; 9 bases map to TRBD1. Trimming at V came to 0 bases and at J to 4 bases, leaving 5 bases not matched to a gene. The CDR3 has 15 residues. The germline V gene encodes CDR1 SGHRS and CDR2 YFSETQ. In nucleotides, the CDR3 is TGCGCCAGCAGCTTGGACACAGGGGGCAGGTACGAGCAGTACTTC. Protein: CASSLDTGGRYEQYF.

The chain recombines TRBV9 with TRBJ2-4; 8 bases fit TRBD1. The germline V gene encodes CDR1 SGDLS and CDR2 YYNGEE. The CDR3 consists of 17 residues. The trim removed 4 bases at V and 0 bases at J, leaving 9 bases unmatched. CDR3 coding DNA: TGTGCCAGCAGCACAGGACAGGGTTCATTAGCCAAAAACATTCAGTACTTC. It encodes CASSTGQGSLAKNIQYF.

This clonotype was recorded at least ten times. The V and J genes are TRBV20-1 and TRBJ2-7, with no clear D. The CDR3 is 12 amino acids. Germline V gene sequence: CDR1 DFQATT, CDR2 SNEGSKA (reference sequence). Trimming shortened V by 0 bases and J by 2 bases, and 5 bases separated the two germline ends. The CDR3 loop is CSARDLTYEQYF. The CDR3 bases are TGCAGTGCTAGAGATCTTACCTACGAGCAGTACTTC.

V is TRBV28 and J is TRBJ1-6; maybe TRBD1 (5 bases). Germline-derived CDR1 and CDR2 are MDHEN and SYDVKM. The CDR3 runs to 13 residues. Trimming took 6 bases from V and 6 from J, leaving 9 bases between them. In DNA form, the CDR3 reads TGTGCCAGCAGCTCCAGGGTTAATTCACCCCTCCACTTT. This gives the protein CASSSRVNSPLHF.

This chain uses TRBV5-1 with TRBJ1-4, with TRBD1 identical over 9 bases. The V gene's germline CDR1 is SGHRS and CDR2 YFSETQ. V trimming: 3 bases; J trimming: 7 bases; junction bases outside the gene matches: 7. The CDR3 is 15 amino acids. The chain's CDR3 is CASSSRGQGREKLFF. The DNA for the CDR3 is TGCGCCAGCAGCTCCCGGGGACAGGGTCGTGAAAAACTGTTTTTT.

The rearrangement joins TRBV11-2 to TRBJ1-1, with TRBD1 matching over 7 bases. The CDR3 has 14 amino acids. Looked up from germline, CDR1 is SGHAT and CDR2 is FQNNGV. After removal of 4 bases from V and 5 bases from J, the junction contained 7 bases not matched to a gene. CDR3 in amino acids: CASSWGRGRTEAFF. In DNA form, the CDR3 reads TGTGCCAGCAGCTGGGGCAGGGGGAGGACTGAAGCTTTCTTT.

The chain links TRBV11-1 to TRBJ1-5, with 9 bases fitting TRBD1. CDR3 size: 15 residues. V shed 5 bases, J shed 4 bases, and the junction held 6 bases outside the gene matches. Germline CDR1 SGHAT, CDR2 FQDESV (reference sequence). This chain's CDR3 is CASSVGTGTNQPQHF. CDR3 in DNA: TGTGCCAGCAGCGTCGGGACAGGGACGAATCAGCCCCAGCATTTT. Filled out from reference TRBV11-1 and TRBJ1-5, the complete variable domain reads EAEVAQSPRYKITEKSQAVAFWCDPISGHATLYWYRQILGQGPELLVQFQDESVVDDSQLPKDRFSAERLKGVDSTLKIQPAELGDSAMYLCASSVGTGTNQPQHFGDGTRLSIL.

V and J are TRBV5-5 and TRBJ2-7, with 9 nucleotides matching TRBD1. This CDR3 region has 15 residues. With 4 bases clipped from V and 6 bases from J, the junction kept 11 bases outside the gene matches. Per the germline V gene, CDR1 is SGHKS and CDR2 is YYEKEE (reference sequence). In DNA, the CDR3 is TGTGCCAGCAGCCTGGGGACAGGGAGATTCACCGAGCAGTACTTC. Translated, it gives CASSLGTGRFTEQYF.